The present entry profiles one T cell receptor beta chain with its context. Its matching antigen is unknown. Primers: 60 Vbeta forward and 13 Jbeta reverse. Here immunoSEQ multiplex PCR was the method, and the copy in TCRdb shows in-frame clones only, minus some. The sample carries under 150,000 clones, 70% to 85% recorded once. Donors counted as nominally healthy when sampled, yet unrecorded immune exposures were likely. This CDR3 region has 13 residues. V lost 6 bases and J lost 2; bases outside the gene matches: 3. Per the germline V gene, CDR1 is SQVTM and CDR2 is ANQGSEA. The sample comes from a study of cytomegalovirus exposure and HLA in healthy donors. Study-level findings and limits: The study recorded 160 or so TCR beta chains that were cytomegalovirus-associated. Later on, a genetic analysis was performed. It linked a missense variant in DCLRE1C with V- and J-gene trimming of TCR beta.

The TCR was taken from a woman aged 60-75 years in good health and CMV-seropositive. Sequencing used PBMCs. This chain connects TRBV29-1 to TRBJ1-2, with 10 bases aligning to TRBD1. This CDR3 is CSVTGQGNYGYTF. The DNA for the CDR3 is TGCAGCGTGACGGGACAGGGGAACTATGGCTACACCTTC.